This T cell receptor (beta chain) was identified in a study of vaccination and CD4 T cells after COVID-19. Scientists ran DNA taken from cultured CD4+ T cells through the Oncomine TCR Beta short-read assay for sequencing. One entry per CDR3 protein, called by TCRdb with MiXCR from the PCR reads. Of around 21,000 distinct CDR3 sequences listed, 45% to 55% were seen once; the top ten hold 6.5% to 9%. To note about this clonotype: The antigen is undetermined.

The CDR3 totals 13 residues. Germline V gene sequence: CDR1 MNHEY, CDR2 SVGEGT. V was shortened by 6 bases and J by 4 bases, with 12 bases between the two germline ends. Treatment given: roughly 11-day PBMC culture with coronavirus spike peptide pools or control peptides (ViraFEST assay). The sequence was collected from a human donor who had recovered from COVID-19. V usage is TRBV6-2 or TRBV6-3 and J usage is TRBJ1-2; TRBD1 might be the D (6 bases). Input material: CD4+ T cells from blood, cultured in vitro. The CDR3 DNA reads as TGTGCCAGCAGGCCCACAGGGTTCTATGGCTACACCTTC. This encodes CASRPTGFYGYTF.